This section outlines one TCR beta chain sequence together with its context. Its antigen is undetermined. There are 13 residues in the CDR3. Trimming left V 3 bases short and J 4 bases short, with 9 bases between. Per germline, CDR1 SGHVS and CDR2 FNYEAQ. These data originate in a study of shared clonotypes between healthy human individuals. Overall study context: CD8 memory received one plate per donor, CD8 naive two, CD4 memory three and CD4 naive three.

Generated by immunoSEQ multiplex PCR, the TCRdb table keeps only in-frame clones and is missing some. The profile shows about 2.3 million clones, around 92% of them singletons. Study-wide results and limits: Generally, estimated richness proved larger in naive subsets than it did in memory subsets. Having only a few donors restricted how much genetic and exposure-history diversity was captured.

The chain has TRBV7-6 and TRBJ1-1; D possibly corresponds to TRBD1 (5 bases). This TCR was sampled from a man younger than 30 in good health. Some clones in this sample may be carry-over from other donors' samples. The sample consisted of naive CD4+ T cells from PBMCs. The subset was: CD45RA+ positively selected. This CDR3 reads CASSFGGSTEAFF. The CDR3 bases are TGTGCCAGCAGCTTCGGGGGGTCCACTGAAGCTTTCTTT.